Below, 11 T cell receptor beta chains from the same sample are listed, as sequenced in a study of blood T cell repertoires in COVID-19. Clones were read by immunoSEQ multiplex PCR, and TCRdb kept only the in-frame ones, dropping some. The sample carries around 100,000 clones, just under 85% recorded once. Sequencing was carried out using peripheral blood. These receptors were collected from a man in his fifties or sixties with active or convalescent COVID-19.

This clone was counted a single time. The chain has TRBV6-6 and TRBJ1-6; no definite D call. Germline V lookup: CDR1 MNHNY, CDR2 SVGAGI (reference sequence). This CDR3 region has 14 residues. The ends were cut back, 6 bases at V and 10 bases at J, with 16 bases in the middle. CDR3 in DNA: TGTGCCAGCAGCCAAGACCTAACTAGGTCACCCCTCCACTTT. This sequence encodes CASSQDLTRSPLHF.

The J gene is TRBJ1-6, the V gene TRBV6-5; 9 bases agree with TRBD1. The CDR3 runs 14 residues. Germline V lookup: CDR1 MNHEY, CDR2 SVGAGI. The trim removed 7 bases at V and 7 bases at J, leaving 5 bases unmatched. In DNA form, the CDR3 reads TGTGCCAGCACCCGGACAGGGGTAAATTCACCCCTCCACTTT. It translates to CASTRTGVNSPLHF.

The V call is TRBV19, the J call TRBJ1-5; D unresolved. V lost 4 bases and J 7 bases, leaving 14 bases between the germline ends. The CDR3 sequence is 14 residues long. Germline CDR1 reads LNHDA; CDR2 reads SQIVND (reference sequence). The CDR3 DNA follows: TGTGCCAGTAGTAATGTCGGGGTGGGACAGCCCCAGCATTTT. Translation: CASSNVGVGQPQHF.

The chain couples TRBV5-1 to TRBJ2-4; 11 bases map to TRBD2. The germline CDR1 and CDR2 sequences are SGHRS and YFSETQ. The CDR3 totals 16 residues. V shed 4 bases, J shed 8 bases, and the junction held 11 bases outside the gene matches. The DNA of the CDR3 is TGCGCCAGCAGCCCTCTAGCGGGAGGTTCCCAAGACATTCAGTACTTC. This gives the protein CASSPLAGGSQDIQYF.

V and J are TRBV7-6 and TRBJ2-1, with 10 bases that match TRBD2. CDR3 size: 16 residues. After removal of 7 bases from V and 0 bases from J, the junction contained 6 bases not matched to a gene. Germline lookup yields CDR1 SGHVS and CDR2 FNYEAQ. CDR3 in DNA: TGTGCCAGCACCCTACTAGCGGGGAGCTCCTACAATGAGCAGTTCTTC. It is translated as CASTLLAGSSYNEQFF.

This chain links TRBV5-1 with TRBJ2-1; TRBD1 agrees at 9 bases. CDR1 and CDR2 from the germline V gene are SGHRS and YFSETQ. Trimming cost V 2 bases and J 4 bases; bases outside gene matches: 4. This CDR3 has 15 residues. In DNA form, the CDR3 reads TGCGCCAGCAGCTTCATCGGGACAGGGTACAATGAGCAGTTCTTC. Protein sequence: CASSFIGTGYNEQFF.

DNA for the CDR3: TGTGCCAGCAGCCCCGACGGGACAGTCCGCGAAAAACTGTTTTTT. Translation gives CASSPDGTVREKLFF. The chain uses TRBV5-5 and TRBJ1-4, with 7 bases fitting TRBD1. CDR3 length equals 15 residues. Germline trimming cut 4 bases from V and 8 bases from J; bases unmatched to any gene: 11. CDR1 SGHKS and CDR2 YYEKEE come from the germline V gene (reference sequence).

This clone was recorded only once. This chain links TRBV28 with TRBJ1-2, with a weak D call TRBD1 (5 bases). Germline V CDR1 and CDR2: MDHEN, SYDVKM. CDR3 size: 11 residues. V was clipped by 6 bases and J by 6 bases, with 8 bases between them. In nucleotides, the CDR3 is TGTGCCAGCAGCCTGACAGATGGCTACACCTTC. Protein product: CASSLTDGYTF.

The rearrangement joins TRBV7-2 to TRBJ1-2, with D uncertain. Trimming took 1 base from V and 3 from J, leaving 12 bases between them. This CDR3 is built from 15 residues. Per the germline V gene, CDR1 is SGHTA and CDR2 is FQGNSA. The CDR3 DNA is TGTGCCAGCAGCTTAGACCGAACGGTGGACTATGGCTACACCTTC. Translating gives CASSLDRTVDYGYTF.

The CDR3: CASSSRGTSPTDTQYF. The CDR3 nucleotides read TGTGCCAGCAGCTCACGGGGGACTAGCCCCACAGATACGCAGTATTTT. This chain uses TRBV7-9 with TRBJ2-3, with 9 bases fitting TRBD2. The CDR3 runs to 16 residues. Unmatched junction bases numbered 7, after V lost 4 bases and J lost 2 bases. Germline loops: CDR1 SEHNR, CDR2 FQNEAQ (reference sequence).

The chain recombines TRBV5-1 with TRBJ2-1; TRBD2 is a possible D gene (5 bases). The V and J ends lost 7 bases and 3 bases respectively, with 17 bases between them. Germline V gene sequence: CDR1 SGHRS, CDR2 YFSETQ. The CDR3 has 15 residues. The DNA for the CDR3 is TGCGCCAGCCAACTGGACTCTCGGGGCTACAATGAGCAGTTCTTC. Its protein is CASQLDSRGYNEQFF.